The T cell receptor (beta chain) described here comes from a study of T-cell reconstitution after alpha-beta-depleted transplantation in children (dated by TCRdb to about 2016). The study in broad terms: Using TCR repertoire profiling, the study followed T-cell immune reconstitution in a quantitative way in children after TCRalphabeta/CD19-depleted allogeneic hematopoietic cell transplantation.

From a lookup of the germline V gene, CDR1 and CDR2 are SGHAT and FQNNGV. The CDR3 numbers 17 residues from cysteine through phenylalanine. The CDR3 DNA has 51 bases and is translated from base 1. Germline trimming: 3 bases from V, 6 bases from J; junction bases outside gene matches: 6. This clonotype was counted only a few times. This receptor's antigen is unknown. No much larger clonotype is one base removed from it; base qualities were not supplied. Libraries were made using PCR. The listed sequencing device is Illumina HiSeq 2500. To normalize quantification of the TCRbeta repertoire, the TCR libraries were built with molecular barcoding that relied on unique molecular identifiers. The public reads were quality trimmed at Q25 with fastp and then assembled into clones with MiXCR by TCRdb, keeping productive beta chains. Here each entry gathers all rows of one CDR3 protein and keeps the most common genes and DNA. The sample contains hundreds of thousands of distinct CDR3 sequences, 16% of them found a single time. Approximately 1% of the sample goes to the ten largest clones.

The material sequenced was PBMCs from the stem cell graft donor, taken from the stem cell graft. The source is a human donor who donated a stem cell graft to a child with acute myeloid leukemia. The chain uses TRBV11-2 and TRBJ2-1, with 15 bases aligning to TRBD2. The bases read TGTGCCAGCAGCTTTGGACTAGCGGGGGGGCAGGGCAATGAGCAGTTCTTC. It translates to CASSFGLAGGQGNEQFF.